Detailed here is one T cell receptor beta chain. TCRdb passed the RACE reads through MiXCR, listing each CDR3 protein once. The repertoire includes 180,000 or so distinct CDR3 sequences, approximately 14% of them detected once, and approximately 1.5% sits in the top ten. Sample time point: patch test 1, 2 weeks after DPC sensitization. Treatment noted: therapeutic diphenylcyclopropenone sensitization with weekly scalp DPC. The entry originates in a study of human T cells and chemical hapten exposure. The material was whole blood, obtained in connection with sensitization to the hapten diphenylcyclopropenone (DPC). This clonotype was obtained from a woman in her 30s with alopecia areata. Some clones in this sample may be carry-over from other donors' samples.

The CDR3, as DNA: TGCAGTGCTAGATTGGTTCGGGAAACAGATACGCAGTATTTT. Protein sequence: CSARLVRETDTQYF. The chain combines TRBV20-1 with TRBJ2-3, with TRBD2 as a possible D gene (5 bases). This CDR3 region has 14 residues. Trimming took off 2 bases at V and 3 bases at J, with 12 bases between the two ends. The V gene's germline CDR1 is DFQATT and CDR2 SNEGSKA (reference sequence).